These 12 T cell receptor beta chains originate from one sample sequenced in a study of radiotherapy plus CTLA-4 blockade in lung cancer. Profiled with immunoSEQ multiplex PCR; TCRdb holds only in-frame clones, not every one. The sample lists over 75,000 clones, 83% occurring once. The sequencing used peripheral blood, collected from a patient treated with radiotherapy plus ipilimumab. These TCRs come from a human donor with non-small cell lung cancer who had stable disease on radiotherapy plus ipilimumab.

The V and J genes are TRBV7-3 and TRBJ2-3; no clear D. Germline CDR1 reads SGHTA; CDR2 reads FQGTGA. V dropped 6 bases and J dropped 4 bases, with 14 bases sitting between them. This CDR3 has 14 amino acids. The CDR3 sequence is CASSLRPQADTQYF. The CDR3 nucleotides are TGTGCCAGCAGTTTACGGCCACAAGCAGATACGCAGTATTTT.

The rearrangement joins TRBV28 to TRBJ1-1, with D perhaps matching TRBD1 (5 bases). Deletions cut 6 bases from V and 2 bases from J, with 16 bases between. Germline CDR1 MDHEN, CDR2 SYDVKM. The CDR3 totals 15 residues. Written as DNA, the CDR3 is TGTGCCAGCAGGGTGAAGGGGAGGCCCAACACTGAAGCTTTCTTT. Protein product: CASRVKGRPNTEAFF. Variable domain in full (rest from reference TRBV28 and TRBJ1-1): DVKVTQSSRYLVKRTGEKVFLECVQDMDHENMFWYRQDPGLGLRLIYFSYDVKMKEKGDIPEGYSVSREKKERFSLILESASTNQTSMYLCASRVKGRPNTEAFFGQGTRLTVV.

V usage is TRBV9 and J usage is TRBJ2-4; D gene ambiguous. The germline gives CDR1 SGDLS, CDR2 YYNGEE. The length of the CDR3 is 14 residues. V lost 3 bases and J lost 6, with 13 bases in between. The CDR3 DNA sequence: TGTGCCAGCAGCGCAGGTGAAGGGCTAAACATTCAGTACTTC. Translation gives CASSAGEGLNIQYF.

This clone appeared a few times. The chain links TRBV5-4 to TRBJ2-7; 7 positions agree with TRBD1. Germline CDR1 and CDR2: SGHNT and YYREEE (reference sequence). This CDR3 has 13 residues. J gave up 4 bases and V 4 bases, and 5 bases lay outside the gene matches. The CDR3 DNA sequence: TGTGCCAGCAGCATAAACAGGGGTTACGAGCAGTACTTC. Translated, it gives CASSINRGYEQYF.

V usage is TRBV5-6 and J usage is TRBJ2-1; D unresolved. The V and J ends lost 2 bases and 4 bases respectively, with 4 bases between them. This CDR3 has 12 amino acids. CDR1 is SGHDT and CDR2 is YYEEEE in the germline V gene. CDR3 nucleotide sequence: TGTGCCAGCAGCTTCCGGTACAATGAGCAGTTCTTC. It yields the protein CASSFRYNEQFF.

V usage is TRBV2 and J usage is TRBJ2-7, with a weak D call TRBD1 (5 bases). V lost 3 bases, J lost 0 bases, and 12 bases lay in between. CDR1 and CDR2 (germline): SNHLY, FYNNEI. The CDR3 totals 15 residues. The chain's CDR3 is CASSDMTASSYEQYF. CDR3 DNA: TGTGCCAGCAGTGATATGACAGCCAGCTCCTACGAGCAGTACTTC.

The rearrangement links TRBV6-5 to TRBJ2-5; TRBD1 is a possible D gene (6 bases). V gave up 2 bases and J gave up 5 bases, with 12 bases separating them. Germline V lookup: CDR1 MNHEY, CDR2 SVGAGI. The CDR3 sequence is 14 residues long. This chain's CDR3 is CASSYGGLRETQYF. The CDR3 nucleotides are TGTGCCAGCAGTTACGGGGGCCTTAGGGAGACCCAGTACTTC.

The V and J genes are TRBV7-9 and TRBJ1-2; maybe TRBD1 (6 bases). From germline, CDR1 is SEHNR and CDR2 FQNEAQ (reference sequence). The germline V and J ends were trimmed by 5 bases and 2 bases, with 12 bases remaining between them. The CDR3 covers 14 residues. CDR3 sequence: CASSHRTENYGYTF. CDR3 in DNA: TGTGCCAGCAGCCACCGGACAGAAAACTATGGCTACACCTTC. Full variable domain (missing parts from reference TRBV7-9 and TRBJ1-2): DTGVSQNPRHKITKRGQNVTFRCDPISEHNRLYWYRQTLGQGPEFLTYFQNEAQLEKSRLLSDRFSAERPKGSFSTLEIQRTEQGDSAMYLCASSHRTENYGYTFGSGTRLTVV.

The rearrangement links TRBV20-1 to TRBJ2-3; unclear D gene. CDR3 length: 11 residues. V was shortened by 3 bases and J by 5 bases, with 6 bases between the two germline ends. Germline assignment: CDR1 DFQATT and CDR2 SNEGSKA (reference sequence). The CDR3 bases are TGCAGTGCTAGTCCCCGAGATACGCAGTATTTT. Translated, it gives CSASPRDTQYF.

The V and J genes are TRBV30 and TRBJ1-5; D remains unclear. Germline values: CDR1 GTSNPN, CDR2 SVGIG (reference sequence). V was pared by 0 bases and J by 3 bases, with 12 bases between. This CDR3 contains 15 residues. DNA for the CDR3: TGTGCCTGGAGTGTACTTGGAGGTCCCAATCAGCCCCAGCATTTT. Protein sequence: CAWSVLGGPNQPQHF.

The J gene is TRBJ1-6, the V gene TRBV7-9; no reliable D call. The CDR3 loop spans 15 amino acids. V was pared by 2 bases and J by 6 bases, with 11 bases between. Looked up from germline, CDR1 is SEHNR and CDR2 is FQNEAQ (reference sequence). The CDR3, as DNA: TGTGCCAGCAGCTTATTTACTGGGGTTAATTCACCCCTCCACTTT. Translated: CASSLFTGVNSPLHF.

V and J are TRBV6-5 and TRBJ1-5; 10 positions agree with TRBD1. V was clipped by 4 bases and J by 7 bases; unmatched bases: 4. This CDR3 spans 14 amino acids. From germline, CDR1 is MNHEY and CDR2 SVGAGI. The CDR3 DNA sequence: TGTGCCAGCAGTTTCGGGACAGGGGACCAGCCCCAGCATTTT. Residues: CASSFGTGDQPQHF.